This T cell receptor beta chain is from a study of OX40 agonist ivuxolimab in advanced cancers. Across the study: In this cohort, patients received ivuxolimab, an agonistic anti-OX40 (CD134) antibody.

About this clone itself: Its cognate antigen is unknown.

Study-level results: No determination was made of the antigen specificity of the expanded peripheral T cells. CD4+ and CD8+ T cells in blood underwent clonal expansion by week 6 at 0.1 to 3.0 mg/kg.

Autoimmune disease history or systemic immunosuppression was exclusionary. The junction had 7 bases not matched to a gene; V was cut back by 5 bases and J by 7 bases. Germline CDR1 reads PRHDT; CDR2 reads FYEKMQ (reference sequence). The CDR3 length is 15 residues. Sequencing used immunoSEQ multiplex PCR; TCRdb keeps in-frame clones, though not all of them. The table lists about 25,000 clones, around 85% of them singletons. The sequenced sample was CD4+ or CD8+ T cells sorted from blood, obtained in a trial of the OX40 agonist ivuxolimab. The sequence came from an adult with an advanced solid tumor such as melanoma, head and neck, liver or kidney cancer. The V and J genes are TRBV13 and TRBJ2-1, with 11 bases that match TRBD2. The CDR3 sequence: CASSLPPSGRNEQFF. The CDR3 DNA reads TGTGCCAGCAGCCTACCCCCTAGCGGGAGGAATGAGCAGTTCTTC.